This record covers a single T cell receptor (beta chain). The CDR3 contains 15 residues. CDR1 is SGHDT and CDR2 is YYEEEE in the germline V gene. V gave up 4 bases and J gave up 7 bases; unmatched junction bases: 7. The sample comes from a study of cytomegalovirus exposure and HLA in healthy donors. It was with 60 Vbeta and 13 Jbeta primers that the PCR ran. TCRdb's table, derived via immunoSEQ multiplex PCR, lists solely in-frame clones and lacks some. In the table there are roughly 100,000 clones, approximately 85% of which are singletons. Sample: PBMCs. The TCR comes from a young man in good health and CMV-seronegative. V and J are TRBV5-6 and TRBJ1-5, with 11 positions matching TRBD1. CDR3 in DNA: TGTGCCAGCAGCCTAGGACAGGGGGCCGGGCAGCCCCAGCATTTT. Translation gives CASSLGQGAGQPQHF.